This entry is about one T cell receptor beta chain. From germline, CDR1 is SNHLY and CDR2 FYNNEI. The ends lost 6 bases at V and 12 bases at J; junction bases unmatched: 4. The CDR3 runs 12 residues. This record belongs to a study of blood T cell repertoires in COVID-19. Only in-frame clones appear in the TCRdb table, and some are missing; sequencing was by immunoSEQ multiplex PCR. The sample gives tens of thousands of clones, about four fifths of which show up once; roughly 7.3% is in the top ten. The sequence came from a man aged 35 to 55 with acute or convalescent COVID-19. Material: peripheral blood. The V and J genes are TRBV2 and TRBJ1-6; TRBD1 agrees at 8 bases. The CDR3 bases are TGTGCCAGCAGGACAGGGGAGGGACCCCTCCACTTT. Residues: CASRTGEGPLHF.